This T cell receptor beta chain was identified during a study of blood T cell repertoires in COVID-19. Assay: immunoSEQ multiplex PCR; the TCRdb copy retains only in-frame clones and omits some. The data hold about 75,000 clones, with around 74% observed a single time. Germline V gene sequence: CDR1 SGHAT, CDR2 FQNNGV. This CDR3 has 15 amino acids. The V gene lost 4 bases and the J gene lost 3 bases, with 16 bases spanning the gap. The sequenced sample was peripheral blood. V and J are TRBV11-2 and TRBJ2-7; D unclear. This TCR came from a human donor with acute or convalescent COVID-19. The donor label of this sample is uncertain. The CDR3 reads CASSSGELLIYEQYF. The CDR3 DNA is TGTGCCAGCAGCTCCGGAGAGCTACTCATCTACGAGCAGTACTTC.